This record concerns one T cell receptor beta chain sequence. What it binds is unknown. These data come from a study of cytomegalovirus exposure and HLA in healthy donors. Broader study findings: Reported performance of the classifier showed diagnosis of cytomegalovirus status with high specificity and sensitivity. A reported reduction in N-insertions relative to the 666-donor mean was seen in an Asian-associated ancestry cluster in a later analysis. Follow-up analysis later connected one missense variant in DCLRE1C with trimming of TCR beta V- and J-genes.

The PCR had 60 Vbeta and 13 Jbeta primers. The repertoire was sequenced with immunoSEQ multiplex PCR; TCRdb's copy has only in-frame clones and lacks some. The sample has 150,000 to 250,000 clones; roughly four fifths are singletons. The source of this sequence is a man between 25 and 39 years old in good health and CMV-seronegative. Sequenced sample: PBMCs.

CDR3: CASSFGTSTNYGYTF. The CDR3 coding sequence is TGCGCCAGCAGCTTCGGGACATCTACTAACTATGGCTACACCTTC. This sequence joins TRBV5-1 and TRBJ1-2; D possibly corresponds to TRBD1 (6 bases). The CDR3 is made up of 15 amino acids. The V gene's germline CDR1 is SGHRS and CDR2 YFSETQ. The ends were cut back, 2 bases at V and 0 bases at J, with 11 bases in the middle. The full variable domain, rest sourced from reference TRBV5-1 and TRBJ1-2, is KAGVTQTPRYLIKTRGQQVTLSCSPISGHRSVSWYQQTPGQGLQFLFEYFSETQRNKGNFPGRFSGRQFSNSRSEMNVSTLELGDSALYLCASSFGTSTNYGYTFGSGTRLTVV.